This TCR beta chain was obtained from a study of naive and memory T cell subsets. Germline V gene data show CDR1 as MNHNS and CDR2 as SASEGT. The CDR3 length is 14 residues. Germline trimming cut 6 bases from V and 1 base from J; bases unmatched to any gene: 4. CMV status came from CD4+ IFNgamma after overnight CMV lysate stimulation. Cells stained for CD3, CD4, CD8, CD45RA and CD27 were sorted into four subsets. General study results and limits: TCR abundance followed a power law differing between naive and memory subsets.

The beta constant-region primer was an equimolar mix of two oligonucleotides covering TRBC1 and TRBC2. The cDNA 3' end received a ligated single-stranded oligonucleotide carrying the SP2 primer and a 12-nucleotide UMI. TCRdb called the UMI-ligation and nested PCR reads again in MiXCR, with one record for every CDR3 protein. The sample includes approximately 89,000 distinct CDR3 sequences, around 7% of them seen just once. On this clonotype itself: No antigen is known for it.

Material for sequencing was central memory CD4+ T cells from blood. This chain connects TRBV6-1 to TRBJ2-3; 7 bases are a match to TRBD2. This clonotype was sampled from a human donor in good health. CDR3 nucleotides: TGTGCCAGCAGACCTGCGGGGGGCACAGATACGCAGTATTTT. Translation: CASRPAGGTDTQYF.